Detailed here is one T cell receptor (beta chain). Assay: immunoSEQ multiplex PCR; the TCRdb copy retains only in-frame clones and omits some. The table includes 55,000 to 70,000 clones, 84% detected once. The sample belongs to a study of OX40 agonist ivuxolimab in advanced cancers. The wider study: Patients received the agonistic anti-OX40 (CD134) antibody ivuxolimab. Enrolled patients in dose escalation had cancers that were hepatocellular carcinoma, melanoma, renal cell or head and neck cancer.

Germline V lookup: CDR1 LNHDA, CDR2 SQIVND (reference sequence). Trimming shortened V by 4 bases and J by 5 bases, and 11 bases separated the two germline ends. The CDR3 is made up of 13 amino acids. The rearrangement uses TRBV19 and TRBJ2-5; the D call may be TRBD1 or TRBD2 (5 bases each). The sequence derives from an adult with an advanced solid tumor such as melanoma, head and neck, liver or kidney cancer. The sequenced sample was CD4+ or CD8+ T cells sorted from blood, obtained in a trial of the OX40 agonist ivuxolimab. CDR3 coding DNA: TGTGCCAGTAGTAACACTGAGGGGGAGACCCAGTACTTC. Residues: CASSNTEGETQYF.